These T cell receptor beta chains were read from a single sample in a study of blood T cell repertoires in COVID-19. Some clones are missing from TCRdb's copy, which holds only in-frame ones; the method was immunoSEQ multiplex PCR. The data hold some 260,000 clones, with 80% to 90% observed a single time. Source material: PBMCs or T cells enriched from blood (not recorded which). These receptors were collected from a man aged 25-45 years with acute COVID-19. CDR3s include the opening cysteine and the closing phenylalanine or tryptophan. A D gene is named only where the DNA matches it firmly.

d_gene,len,v_gene,CDR3aa
NA,16,TRBV19,CASSIRPPDSVGSYTF
NA,16,TRBV4-1,CASSLKDHLAGDTQYF
TRBD2,14,TRBV9,CASSVRPGLQEQFF
TRBD1,19,TRBV18,CASSPPTGQGLDHTGELFF
NA,12,TRBV29-1,CSVSARSYGYTF
TRBD2,16,TRBV30,CAWSVQGTSGYNEQFF
NA,13,TRBV14,CASSQGQNTEAFF
TRBD1,13,TRBV5-5,CASSHRGEGGYTF
NA,14,TRBV6-5,CASSYYGGKAEAFF
NA,13,TRBV3-1/TRBV3-2,CASSSRGYNEQFF
NA,14,TRBV5-1,CASRRRPSTDTQYF
NA,15,TRBV28,CASSPQIQGHDGYTF
TRBD2,15,TRBV27,CASSPERGPRDTQYF
TRBD2,17,TRBV7-6,CASSLVSGPSFTGELFF
NA,11,TRBV6-5,CASRGPPGYTF
TRBD2,16,TRBV28,CASSSGVAGGTDTQYF
NA,11,TRBV6-5,CASGRDYGYTF
TRBD2,18,TRBV4-3,CASSHQLRSLAGQDTQYF
TRBD1,15,TRBV19,CASSGTDRTNQPQHF
NA,12,TRBV4-3,CASSQDRTEAFF
NA,15,TRBV5-8,CASSSYGGTGNTIYF
TRBD1,14,TRBV6-4,CASTGDSGNTEAFF
NA,14,TRBV27,CASSLKVWATEAFF
NA,14,TRBV3-1/TRBV3-2,CASSAPGTNYGYTF
NA,16,TRBV7-9,CASSLLVGGPVNEQFF
TRBD2,18,TRBV11-2,CASSFWTSGTSGANVLTF
NA,18,TRBV27,CASSLFLRASGDTGELFF
NA,13,TRBV12-3/TRBV12-4,CAISQDSTDTQYF
TRBD1,14,TRBV24-1,CATSATGGLDEQFF
TRBD2,15,TRBV2,CASTRTSGGEETQYF
TRBD1,19,TRBV4-1,CASSQSGTGGFKAGNTIYF